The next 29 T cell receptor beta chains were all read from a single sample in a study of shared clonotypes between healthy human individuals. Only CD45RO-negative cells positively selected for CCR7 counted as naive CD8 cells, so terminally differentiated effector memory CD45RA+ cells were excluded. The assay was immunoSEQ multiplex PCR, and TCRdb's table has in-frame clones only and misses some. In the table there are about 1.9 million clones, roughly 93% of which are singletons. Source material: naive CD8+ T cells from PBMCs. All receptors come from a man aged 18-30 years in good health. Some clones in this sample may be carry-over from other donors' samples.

The chain's CDR3 is CASALTGGITDTQYF. CDR3 coding DNA: TGTGCCAGCGCCCTGACAGGGGGCATCACAGATACGCAGTATTTT. The V gene is TRBV7-3, the J gene TRBJ2-3; 10 bases line up with TRBD1. Losses at the gene ends were 8 bases for V and 2 bases for J; bases not matched to a gene: 7. The CDR3 is 15 amino acids. The germline V gene has CDR1 SGHTA and CDR2 FQGTGA.

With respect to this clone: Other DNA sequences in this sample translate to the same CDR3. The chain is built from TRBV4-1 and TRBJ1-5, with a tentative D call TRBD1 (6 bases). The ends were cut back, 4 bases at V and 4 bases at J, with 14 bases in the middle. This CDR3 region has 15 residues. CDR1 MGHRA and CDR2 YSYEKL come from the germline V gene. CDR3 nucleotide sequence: TGCGCCAGCAGCCCGTTAGGGGGGGGTAATCAGCCCCAGCATTTT. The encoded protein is CASSPLGGGNQPQHF.

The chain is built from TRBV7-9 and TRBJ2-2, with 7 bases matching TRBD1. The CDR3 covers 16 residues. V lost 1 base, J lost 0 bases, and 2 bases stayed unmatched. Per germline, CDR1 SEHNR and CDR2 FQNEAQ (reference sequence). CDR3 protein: CASSLGTGANTGELFF. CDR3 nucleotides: TGTGCCAGCAGCTTAGGCACAGGGGCGAACACCGGGGAGCTGTTTTTT.

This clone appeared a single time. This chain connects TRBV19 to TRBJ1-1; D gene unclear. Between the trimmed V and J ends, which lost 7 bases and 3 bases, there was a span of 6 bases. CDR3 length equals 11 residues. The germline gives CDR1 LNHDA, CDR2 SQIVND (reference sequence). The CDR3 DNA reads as TGTGCCAGTATGGTGTACACTGAAGCTTTCTTT. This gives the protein CASMVYTEAFF.

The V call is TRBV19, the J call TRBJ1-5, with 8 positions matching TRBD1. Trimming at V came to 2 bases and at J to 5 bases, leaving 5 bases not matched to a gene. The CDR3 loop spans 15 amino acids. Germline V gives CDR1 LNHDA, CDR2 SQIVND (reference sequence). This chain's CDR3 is CASSIYQGAHQPQHF. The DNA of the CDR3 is TGTGCCAGTAGTATATACCAGGGGGCCCATCAGCCCCAGCATTTT.

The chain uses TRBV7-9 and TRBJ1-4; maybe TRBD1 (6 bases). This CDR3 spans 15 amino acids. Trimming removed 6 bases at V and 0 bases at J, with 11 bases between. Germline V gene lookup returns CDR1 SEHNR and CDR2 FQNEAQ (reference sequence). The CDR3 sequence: CASRLGGATNEKLFF. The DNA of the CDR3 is TGTGCCAGCAGGCTAGGGGGTGCAACTAATGAAAAACTGTTTTTT.

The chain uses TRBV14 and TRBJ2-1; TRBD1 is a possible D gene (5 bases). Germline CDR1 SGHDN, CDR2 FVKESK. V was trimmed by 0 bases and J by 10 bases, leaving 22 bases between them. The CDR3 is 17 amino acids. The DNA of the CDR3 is TGTGCCAGCAGCCAAGAGGGTGGGGCTACCCCAAAGGGGGAGCAGTTCTTC. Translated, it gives CASSQEGGATPKGEQFF.

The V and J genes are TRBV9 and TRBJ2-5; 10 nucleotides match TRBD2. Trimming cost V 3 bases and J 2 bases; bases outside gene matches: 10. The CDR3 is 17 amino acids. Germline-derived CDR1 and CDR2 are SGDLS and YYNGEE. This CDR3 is CASSAYTGTSVQETQYF. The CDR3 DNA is TGTGCCAGCAGCGCCTATACCGGGACTAGCGTTCAAGAGACCCAGTACTTC.

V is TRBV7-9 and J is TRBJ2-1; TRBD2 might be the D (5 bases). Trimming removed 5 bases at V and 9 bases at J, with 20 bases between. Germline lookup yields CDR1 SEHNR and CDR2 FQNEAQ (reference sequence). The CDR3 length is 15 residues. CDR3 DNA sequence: TGTGCCAGCAGCGGACCGGACTCACCCGGCACTGAGCAGTTCTTC. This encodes CASSGPDSPGTEQFF.

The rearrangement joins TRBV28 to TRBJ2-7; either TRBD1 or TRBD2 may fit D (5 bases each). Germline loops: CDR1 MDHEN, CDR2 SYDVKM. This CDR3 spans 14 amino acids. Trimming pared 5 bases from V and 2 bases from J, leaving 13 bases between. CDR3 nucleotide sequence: TGTGCCAGCAGTCCCATACTGGGGGCCTACGAGCAGTACTTC. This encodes CASSPILGAYEQYF.

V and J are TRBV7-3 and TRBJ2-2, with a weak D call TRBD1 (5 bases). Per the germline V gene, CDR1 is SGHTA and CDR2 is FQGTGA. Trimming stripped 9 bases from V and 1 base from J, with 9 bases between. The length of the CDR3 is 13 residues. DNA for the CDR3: TGTGCCAGTGGTGACAGGAACACCGGGGAGCTGTTTTTT. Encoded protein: CASGDRNTGELFF.

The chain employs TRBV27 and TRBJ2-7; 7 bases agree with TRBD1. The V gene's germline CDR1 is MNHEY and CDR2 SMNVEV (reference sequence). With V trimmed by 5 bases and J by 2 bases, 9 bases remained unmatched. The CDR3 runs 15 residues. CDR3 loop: CASSLPRQGAYEQYF. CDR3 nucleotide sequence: TGTGCCAGCAGTCTCCCCCGACAGGGTGCCTACGAGCAGTACTTC.

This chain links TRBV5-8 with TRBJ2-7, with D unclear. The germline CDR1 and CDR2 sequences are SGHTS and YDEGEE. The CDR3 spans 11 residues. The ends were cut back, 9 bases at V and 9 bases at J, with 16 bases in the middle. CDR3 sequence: CATSYLRTQYF. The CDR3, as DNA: TGTGCCACGTCCTACCTGAGGACGCAGTACTTC.

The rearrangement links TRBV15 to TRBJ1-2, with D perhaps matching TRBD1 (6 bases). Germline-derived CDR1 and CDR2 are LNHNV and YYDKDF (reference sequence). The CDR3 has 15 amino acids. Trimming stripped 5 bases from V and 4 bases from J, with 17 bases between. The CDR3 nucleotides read TGTGCCACCAGCCCTTCGCGGGGGCGAGTCTATGGCTACACCTTC. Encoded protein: CATSPSRGRVYGYTF.

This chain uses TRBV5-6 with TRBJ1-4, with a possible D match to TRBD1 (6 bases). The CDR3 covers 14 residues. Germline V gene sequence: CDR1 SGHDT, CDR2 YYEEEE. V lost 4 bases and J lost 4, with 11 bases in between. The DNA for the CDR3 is TGTGCCAGCAGCCCGGGGACATTTAATGAAAAACTGTTTTTT. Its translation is CASSPGTFNEKLFF.

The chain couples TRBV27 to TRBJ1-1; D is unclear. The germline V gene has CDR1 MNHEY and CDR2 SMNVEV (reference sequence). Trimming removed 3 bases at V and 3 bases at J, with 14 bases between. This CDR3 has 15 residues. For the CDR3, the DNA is TGTGCCAGCAGTTTCCTCCGGGGTGGCGACACTGAAGCTTTCTTT. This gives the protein CASSFLRGGDTEAFF.

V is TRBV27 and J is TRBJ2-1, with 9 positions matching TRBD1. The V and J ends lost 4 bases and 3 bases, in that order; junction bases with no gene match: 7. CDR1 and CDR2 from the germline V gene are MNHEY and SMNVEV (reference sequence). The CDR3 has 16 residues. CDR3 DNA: TGTGCCAGCAGTTCCCCAGACAGGGGGAACTACAATGAGCAGTTCTTC. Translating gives CASSSPDRGNYNEQFF.

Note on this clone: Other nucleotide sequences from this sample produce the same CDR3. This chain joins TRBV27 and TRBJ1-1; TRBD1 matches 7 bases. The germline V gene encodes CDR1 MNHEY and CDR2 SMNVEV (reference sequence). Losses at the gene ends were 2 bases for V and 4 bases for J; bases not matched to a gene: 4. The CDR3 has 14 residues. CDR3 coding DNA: TGTGCCAGCAGTTTAGCAGGGGGTGGCACTGAAGCTTTCTTT. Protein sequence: CASSLAGGGTEAFF.

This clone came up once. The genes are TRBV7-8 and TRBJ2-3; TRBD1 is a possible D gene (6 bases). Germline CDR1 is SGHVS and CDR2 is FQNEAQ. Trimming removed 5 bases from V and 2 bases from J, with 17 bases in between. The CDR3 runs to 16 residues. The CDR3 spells CASSRLPGQLTDTQYF. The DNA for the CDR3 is TGTGCCAGCAGCCGACTCCCGGGACAACTCACAGATACGCAGTATTTT. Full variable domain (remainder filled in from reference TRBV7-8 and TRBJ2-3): GAGVSQSPRYKVAKRGQDVALRCDPISGHVSLFWYQQALGQGPEFLTYFQNEAQLDKSGLPSDRFFAERPEGSVSTLKIQRTQQEDSAVYLCASSRLPGQLTDTQYFGPGTRLTVL.

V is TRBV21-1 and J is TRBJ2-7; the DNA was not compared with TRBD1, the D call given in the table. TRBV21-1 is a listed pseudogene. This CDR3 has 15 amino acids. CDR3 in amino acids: CASSIGTEVSYEQYF. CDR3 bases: TGTGCCAGCAGCATCGGGACAGAAGTCTCCTACGAGCAGTACTTC.

CDR3 amino acids: CASRQGDGYTF. DNA of the CDR3: TGTGCCAGCCGACAGGGTGATGGCTACACCTTC. The V and J genes are TRBV6-4 and TRBJ1-2; 7 bases agree with TRBD1. Germline V lookup: CDR1 MRHNA, CDR2 SNTAGT. V shed 8 bases and J 6 bases; nucleotides not matched to a gene: 3. CDR3 length: 11 residues.

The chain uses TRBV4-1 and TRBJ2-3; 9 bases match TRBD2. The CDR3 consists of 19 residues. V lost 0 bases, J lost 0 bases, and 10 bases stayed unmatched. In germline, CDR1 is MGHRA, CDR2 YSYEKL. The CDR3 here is CASSQDRLAGPPSTDTQYF. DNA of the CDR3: TGCGCCAGCAGCCAAGATCGTCTAGCGGGACCCCCAAGCACAGATACGCAGTATTTT.

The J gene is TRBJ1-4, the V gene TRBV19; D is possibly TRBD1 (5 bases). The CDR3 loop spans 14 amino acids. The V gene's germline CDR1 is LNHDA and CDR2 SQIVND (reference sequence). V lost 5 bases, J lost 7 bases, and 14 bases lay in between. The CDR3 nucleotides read TGTGCCAGTAGTGTCAGCCGGAGGGGTGAAAAACTGTTTTTT. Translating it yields CASSVSRRGEKLFF. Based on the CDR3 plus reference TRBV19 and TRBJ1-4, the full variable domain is DGGITQSPKYLFRKEGQNVTLSCEQNLNHDAMYWYRQDPGQGLRLIYYSQIVNDFQKGDIAEGYSVSREKKESFPLTVTSAQKNPTAFYLCASSVSRRGEKLFFGSGTQLSVL.

The CDR3 loop is CASSQDRRANTGELFF. Written as DNA, the CDR3 is TGCGCCAGCAGCCAAGATCGACGGGCGAACACCGGGGAGCTGTTTTTT. The chain joins TRBV4-3 to TRBJ2-2, with D unresolved. Trimming took off 0 bases at V and 0 bases at J, with 8 bases between the two ends. The CDR3 contains 16 residues. From germline, CDR1 is LGHNA and CDR2 YSLEER.

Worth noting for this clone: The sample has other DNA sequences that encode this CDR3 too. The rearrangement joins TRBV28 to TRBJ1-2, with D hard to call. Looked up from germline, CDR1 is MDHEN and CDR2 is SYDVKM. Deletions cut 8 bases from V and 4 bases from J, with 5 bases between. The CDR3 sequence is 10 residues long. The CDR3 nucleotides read TGTGCCAGCTCCTCCTATGGCTACACCTTC. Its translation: CASSSYGYTF.

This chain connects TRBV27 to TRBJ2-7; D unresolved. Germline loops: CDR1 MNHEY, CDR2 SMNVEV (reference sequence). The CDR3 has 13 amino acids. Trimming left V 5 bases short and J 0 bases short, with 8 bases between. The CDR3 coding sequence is TGTGCCAGCAGTAGGAGCGACTCCTACGAGCAGTACTTC. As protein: CASSRSDSYEQYF.

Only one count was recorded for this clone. For the CDR3, the DNA is TGTGCCAGCAGTTATTGGCAGGGGAGCAATGAGCAGTTCTTC. As protein: CASSYWQGSNEQFF. The V and J genes are TRBV6-6 and TRBJ2-1; TRBD1 is a possible D gene (6 bases). CDR3 length equals 14 residues. Germline V CDR1 and CDR2: MNHNY, SVGAGI (reference sequence). Between the trimmed V and J ends, which lost 3 bases and 6 bases, there was a span of 12 bases.

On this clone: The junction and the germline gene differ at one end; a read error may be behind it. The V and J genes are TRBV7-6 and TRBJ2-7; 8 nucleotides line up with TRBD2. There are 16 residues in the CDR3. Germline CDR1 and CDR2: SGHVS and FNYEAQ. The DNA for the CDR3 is TGTGCCAGCAGCCTAGCGCCAAGCGGGAGCTCCTACGAGCAGTACTTC. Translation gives CASSLAPSGSSYEQYF.

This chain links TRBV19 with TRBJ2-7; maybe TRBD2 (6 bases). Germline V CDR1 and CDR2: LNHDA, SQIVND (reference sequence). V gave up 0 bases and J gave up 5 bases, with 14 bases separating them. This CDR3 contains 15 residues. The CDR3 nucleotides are TGTGCCAGTAGTATAGATCCGGGAGCGAGGCACGAGCAGTACTTC. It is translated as CASSIDPGARHEQYF.